The present entry profiles one T cell receptor beta chain with its context. Its antigen remains undetermined. The input lacks base qualities; no much larger clone sits a single base away. CDR1 SGHTA and CDR2 FQGNSA are derived from the germline V gene. The germline ends are 11 bases apart after V is trimmed by 1 base and J by 5 bases. The CDR3 spans 14 residues, from the cysteine through the phenylalanine. Only the CDR3 part of the read is kept: 42 bases, read in frame from the first base. These data come from a study of blood T cell repertoires in COVID-19 (dated by TCRdb to the early 2020s). Looking at the study overall: Collaborator samples came from the United States, Italy and Spain and covered acute and convalescent phases of COVID-19. The samples were drawn from the first 160 participants of the ongoing ImmuneRACE study and from some 1,300 subjects provided by 6 global collaborators. Subjects who had been exposed to COVID-19, were actively infected with it, or had recovered from it provided the deeply sampled blood TCRbeta repertoires that made up the dataset. The prospective study material was composed of cDNA or gDNA derived from T cells, B-cell-depleted T cells, or PBMCs. The repertoires were released in a freely available public database intended as a resource for research on the immune response to SARS-CoV-2. Nearly every sample came with metadata listing a de-identified subject ID, COVID-19 status, age in years and sex. HLA class I and class II types, where available, came from metadata supplied by the sample provider rather than from assay-based typing. On the study overall, not on this receptor specifically: How much clinical and demographic metadata was included differed by source and by participant, and the metadata was provided uncurated.

TCRbeta CDR3 regions were amplified from genomic DNA by means of the immunoSEQ Assay, a bias-controlled multiplex PCR. Per the authors' processing: The number of nucleated cells in each sample was estimated from the amplification of reference gene primers within the assay. Sequence reads were collapsed and filtered to measure the absolute abundance of every unique TCRbeta CDR3 rearrangement. For each sample, productive Simpson clonality was calculated as the square root of Simpson's diversity index over productive rearrangements. TCRdb mirrors the immuneACCESS table, restricted to in-frame sequences. Some clones are absent from its copies; in checked studies, under half trace to an unresolved V gene, and the reason for the others is unknown. D and trimming were read from the DNA, whereas the V and J calls and clone size are those reported in that table. The sample includes 250,000 or so clones, with 85% observed a single time. The ten top clones hold 5.5% to 7.5% of the sample.

Each collaborating institution followed its own protocols to collect whole blood in K2EDTA tubes. For TCRbeta analysis, collaborators shipped samples as frozen whole blood, isolated PBMCs, or DNA extracted from either of those sample types. The specimen was peripheral blood. The origin of this receptor is a woman aged 55-69 years with active or convalescent COVID-19. Recombination connected TRBV7-2 to TRBJ1-1; the D region possibly corresponds to TRBD1 (6 bases align). The CDR3 reads as follows: CASSLDRVMTEAFF. Read as DNA, the sequence is TGTGCCAGCAGCTTAGACAGGGTGATGACTGAAGCTTTCTTT.